Listed here is a single TCR beta chain. Trimming left V 3 bases short and J 4 bases short, with 5 bases between. Germline CDR1 is SGHTS and CDR2 is YDEGEE. The CDR3 totals 11 residues. This entry belongs to a study of T cell responses to AZD1222 COVID-19 vaccine. Data came from immunoSEQ multiplex PCR; TCRdb stores just in-frame clones and leaves some out. The repertoire has under 120,000 clones, more than 90% of them found once; the top ten carry 2% to 2.5%. Material: peripheral blood, obtained on day 0 of AZD1222 vaccination. The V call is TRBV5-8, the J call TRBJ2-7; D call uncertain. The receptor was derived from an adult in good health. CDR3 in amino acids: CASSYTYEQYF. The DNA for the CDR3 is TGTGCCAGCAGCTACACATACGAGCAGTACTTC.